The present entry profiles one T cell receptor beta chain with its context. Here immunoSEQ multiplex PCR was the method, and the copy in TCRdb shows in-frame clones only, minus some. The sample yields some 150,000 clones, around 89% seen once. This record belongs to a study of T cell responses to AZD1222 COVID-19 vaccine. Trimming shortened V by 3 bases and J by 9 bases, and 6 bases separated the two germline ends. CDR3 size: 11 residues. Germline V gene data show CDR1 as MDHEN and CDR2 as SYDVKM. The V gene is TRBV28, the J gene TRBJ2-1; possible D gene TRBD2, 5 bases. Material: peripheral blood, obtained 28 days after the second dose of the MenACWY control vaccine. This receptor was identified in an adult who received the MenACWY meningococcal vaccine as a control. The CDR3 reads CASSFEGEQFF. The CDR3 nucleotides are TGTGCCAGCAGTTTCGAGGGTGAGCAGTTCTTC.